One and the same sample provided the 31 T cell receptor beta chains below, sequenced in a study of shared clonotypes between healthy human individuals. Measured with immunoSEQ multiplex PCR; TCRdb has only the in-frame clones, and not every one. The table shows roughly 410,000 clones, with 90% to 97% occurring only once. Sequences were obtained from memory CD8+ T cells sorted from blood. Subset meaning: CD45RO+ cells pooled with CCR7-negative TemRA cells. These receptors all stem from a man aged 25-45 years in good health.

The J gene is TRBJ2-7, the V gene TRBV2, with TRBD1 matching 7 bases. Germline assignment: CDR1 SNHLY and CDR2 FYNNEI. J was trimmed by 3 bases and V by 4 bases; bases with no gene match: 9. The CDR3 spans 15 residues. The CDR3 sequence: CASSVAGQVLYEQYF. The CDR3 nucleotides read TGTGCCAGCAGTGTCGCCGGACAGGTTCTCTACGAGCAGTACTTC. Variable domain in full (rest from reference TRBV2 and TRBJ2-7): EPEVTQTPSHQVTQMGQEVILRCVPISNHLYFYWYRQILGQKVEFLVSFYNNEISEKSEIFDDQFSVERPDGSNFTLKIRSTKLEDSAMYFCASSVAGQVLYEQYFGPGTRLTVT.

V and J are TRBV15 and TRBJ2-5; perhaps TRBD2 as D (5 bases). Trimming cost V 0 bases and J 5 bases, with 7 bases left between them. Germline V gene lookup returns CDR1 LNHNV and CDR2 YYDKDF (reference sequence). This CDR3 is built from 13 residues. This chain's CDR3 is CATSRDRGETQYF. The DNA for the CDR3 is TGTGCCACCAGCAGAGATCGAGGGGAGACCCAGTACTTC.

For the CDR3, the DNA is TGTGCCAGCAGCTTCAAAACCAGCGGGTCCTACGAGCAGTACTTC. Protein sequence: CASSFKTSGSYEQYF. The rearrangement uses TRBV5-6 and TRBJ2-7; possibly TRBD2 for D (6 bases). CDR1 and CDR2 from the germline V gene are SGHDT and YYEEEE. The CDR3 runs 15 residues. V was clipped by 2 bases and J by 1 base, with 13 bases between them.

The CDR3 nucleotides are TGTGCCAGTAGTGTTCGAGGCGGGCCTATCACCGGGGAGCTGTTTTTT. The encoded protein is CASSVRGGPITGELFF. This chain uses TRBV19 with TRBJ2-2, with D possibly matching TRBD2 (5 bases). Germline V lookup: CDR1 LNHDA, CDR2 SQIVND (reference sequence). Trimming took 5 bases from V and 4 from J, leaving 17 bases between them. This CDR3 comprises 16 residues.

The chain couples TRBV28 to TRBJ1-2; 7 bases are shared with TRBD1. Per germline, CDR1 MDHEN and CDR2 SYDVKM. CDR3 length: 11 amino acids. J gave up 8 bases and V 7 bases, and 4 bases lay outside the gene matches. This chain's CDR3 is CASMTGIGYTF. CDR3 nucleotide sequence: TGTGCCAGCATGACAGGGATCGGCTACACCTTC.

The chain employs TRBV2 and TRBJ2-7; a possible D gene is TRBD2 (7 bases). Trimming removed 2 bases from V and 2 bases from J, with 19 bases in between. Germline assignment: CDR1 SNHLY and CDR2 FYNNEI. CDR3 length equals 17 residues. The CDR3: CASSEPWGGPFTYEQYF. DNA for the CDR3: TGTGCCAGCAGTGAACCCTGGGGGGGGCCCTTTACCTACGAGCAGTACTTC.

The genes are TRBV5-1 and TRBJ2-3, with D hard to call. The CDR3 totals 15 residues. Germline CDR1 reads SGHRS; CDR2 reads YFSETQ. Trimming removed 0 bases at V and 7 bases at J, with 15 bases between. CDR3 protein: CASSLVKGPPNTQYF. CDR3 DNA: TGCGCCAGCAGCTTGGTTAAAGGACCACCCAATACGCAGTATTTT. The full variable domain, rest sourced from reference TRBV5-1 and TRBJ2-3, is KAGVTQTPRYLIKTRGQQVTLSCSPISGHRSVSWYQQTPGQGLQFLFEYFSETQRNKGNFPGRFSGRQFSNSRSEMNVSTLELGDSALYLCASSLVKGPPNTQYFGPGTRLTVL.

This clone was picked up one time. The chain combines TRBV4-1 with TRBJ2-5; TRBD1 is a possible D gene (6 bases). Germline values: CDR1 MGHRA, CDR2 YSYEKL. The germline V and J ends were trimmed by 4 bases and 5 bases, with 11 bases remaining between them. This CDR3 is built from 13 residues. The chain's CDR3 is CASSPRGYETQYF. The CDR3 DNA follows: TGCGCCAGCAGCCCAAGGGGGTACGAGACCCAGTACTTC.

The chain couples TRBV27 to TRBJ2-2; 9 bases fit TRBD2. The germline gives CDR1 MNHEY, CDR2 SMNVEV (reference sequence). The J segment lost 6 bases and the V segment lost 3 bases, leaving 5 bases of the junction unmatched. The CDR3 is 15 residues long. CDR3 protein: CASSLLGLAPGELFF. Written as DNA, the CDR3 is TGTGCCAGCAGTTTGCTGGGACTAGCCCCCGGGGAGCTGTTTTTT.

This clone came up once. The rearrangement links TRBV4-2 to TRBJ2-3; D uncertain. The V end was cut by 3 bases, the J end by 2 bases, with 18 bases between. This CDR3 is 17 amino acids long. Per germline, CDR1 LGHNA and CDR2 YNFKEQ. The CDR3 nucleotides are TGTGCCAGCAGCCACGAATTGGGCAGGTTCAACACAGATACGCAGTATTTT. Amino acid sequence: CASSHELGRFNTDTQYF.

The chain joins TRBV7-9 to TRBJ2-7; a weak D match, TRBD1 (6 bases). Germline CDR1 and CDR2: SEHNR and FQNEAQ (reference sequence). The CDR3 has 15 amino acids. Trimming left V 4 bases short and J 6 bases short, with 19 bases between. The CDR3 is CASSSDRIAGLEQYF. CDR3 nucleotides: TGTGCCAGCAGCTCTGACAGGATAGCTGGGCTCGAGCAGTACTTC.

In nucleotides, the CDR3 is TGTGCCAGCAGCTTCGTTAGCGGGAGAGATACGCAGTATTTT. Protein sequence: CASSFVSGRDTQYF. This chain links TRBV7-2 with TRBJ2-3; TRBD2 aligns across 9 bases. Losses at the gene ends were 3 bases for V and 5 bases for J; bases not matched to a gene: 3. The length of the CDR3 is 14 residues. CDR1 is SGHTA, CDR2 FQGNSA, per germline.

The genes are TRBV14 and TRBJ2-7, with D perhaps given as TRBD1 or TRBD2 (5 bases each). This CDR3 has 16 residues. CDR1 SGHDN and CDR2 FVKESK come from the germline V gene. V gave up 4 bases and J gave up 4 bases, with 20 bases separating them. The DNA for the CDR3 is TGTGCCAGCAGCCCGGGGCTCCGGCAGGGACCTTACGAGCAGTACTTC. The encoded protein is CASSPGLRQGPYEQYF.

V and J are TRBV19 and TRBJ2-7; TRBD2 matches 10 bases. Germline CDR1 reads LNHDA; CDR2 reads SQIVND (reference sequence). The ends lost 3 bases at V and 4 bases at J; junction bases unmatched: 6. The CDR3 length is 15 residues. This CDR3 reads CASSMGTSGAYEQYF. DNA of the CDR3: TGTGCCAGTAGTATGGGAACTAGCGGGGCTTACGAGCAGTACTTC. Full variable domain (outside the CDR3, taken from reference TRBV19 and TRBJ2-7): DGGITQSPKYLFRKEGQNVTLSCEQNLNHDAMYWYRQDPGQGLRLIYYSQIVNDFQKGDIAEGYSVSREKKESFPLTVTSAQKNPTAFYLCASSMGTSGAYEQYFGPGTRLTVT.

V is TRBV6-6 and J is TRBJ2-7; D gene uncertain. CDR3 length: 12 residues. Germline-derived CDR1 and CDR2 are MNHNY and SVGAGI (reference sequence). The V end was cut by 8 bases, the J end by 3 bases, with 11 bases between. CDR3 in DNA: TGTGCCAGCGGATTTAAACTCTACGAGCAGTACTTC. Residues: CASGFKLYEQYF.

The chain employs TRBV7-2 and TRBJ2-1, with D possibly matching TRBD1 (5 bases). V lost 1 base, J lost 5 bases, and 12 bases lay in between. From germline, CDR1 is SGHTA and CDR2 FQGNSA. This CDR3 spans 15 amino acids. The CDR3 is CASSLDPGWDNEQFF. The CDR3 DNA follows: TGTGCCAGCAGCTTAGATCCAGGGTGGGACAATGAGCAGTTCTTC.

The chain has TRBV2 and TRBJ1-5; D remains unclear. Trimming pared 7 bases from V and 11 bases from J, leaving 12 bases between. The germline V gene encodes CDR1 SNHLY and CDR2 FYNNEI. CDR3 length equals 11 residues. The CDR3 sequence: CASKESGTQHF. CDR3 bases: TGTGCCAGCAAGGAATCGGGGACCCAGCATTTT.

As DNA, the CDR3 is TGTGCCAGTGTGACTAGCGGGAGGGCCGGGGAGCTGTTTTTT. It codes for CASVTSGRAGELFF. The V and J genes are TRBV25-1 and TRBJ2-2, with 14 bases identical to TRBD2. V was pared by 9 bases and J by 6 bases, with 3 bases of the junction left unmatched. This CDR3 comprises 14 residues. Germline CDR1 and CDR2: MGHDK and SYGVNS.

This chain uses TRBV7-8 with TRBJ1-1; TRBD1 is a possible D gene (5 bases). V was shortened by 5 bases and J by 5 bases, with 15 bases between the two germline ends. This CDR3 has 14 residues. Germline V lookup: CDR1 SGHVS, CDR2 FQNEAQ. The CDR3 loop is CASSPLGRGTEAFF. The DNA of the CDR3 is TGTGCCAGCAGCCCTCTGGGGCGAGGGACTGAAGCTTTCTTT.

The genes are TRBV11-2 and TRBJ2-1, with 11 positions matching TRBD2. V trimming: 5 bases; J trimming: 3 bases; junction bases outside the gene matches: 12. The germline CDR1 and CDR2 sequences are SGHAT and FQNNGV. The length of the CDR3 is 18 residues. CDR3 DNA: TGTGCCAGCAGCACCTTACTAGCGGGAGAGGTGGGCTACAATGAGCAGTTCTTC. Translating it yields CASSTLLAGEVGYNEQFF. The full variable domain, in which reference TRBV11-2 and TRBJ2-1 provide the parts outside the CDR3, is EAGVAQSPRYKIIEKRQSVAFWCNPISGHATLYWYQQILGQGPKLLIQFQNNGVVDDSQLPKDRFSAERLKGVDSTLKIQPAKLEDSAVYLCASSTLLAGEVGYNEQFFGPGTRLTVL.

The V gene is TRBV2, the J gene TRBJ2-7; D is unclear. CDR1 is SNHLY, CDR2 FYNNEI, per germline. The V gene lost 6 bases and the J gene lost 2 bases, with 11 bases spanning the gap. This CDR3 spans 13 amino acids. The CDR3 sequence is CASRSLSAYEQYF. The CDR3 DNA reads as TGTGCCAGCAGATCCCTCAGCGCCTACGAGCAGTACTTC.

This chain connects TRBV9 to TRBJ2-3; D not resolved. The germline V gene encodes CDR1 SGDLS and CDR2 YYNGEE. Trimming removed 4 bases at V and 0 bases at J, with 15 bases between. The CDR3 is 16 residues long. The CDR3 coding sequence is TGTGCCAGCAGCTCCGCTGGTAGACCTAGCACAGATACGCAGTATTTT. Its translation is CASSSAGRPSTDTQYF.

The chain uses TRBV7-6 and TRBJ2-5; TRBD2 matches at 15 bases. Germline CDR1 SGHVS, CDR2 FNYEAQ. Trimming removed 5 bases from V and 5 bases from J; junction bases left unmatched: 6. The CDR3 is made up of 16 amino acids. The CDR3 DNA is TGTGCCAGCAGCCGGACTAGCGGGAGGGCCAGGGAGACCCAGTACTTC. Its translation is CASSRTSGRARETQYF.

The CDR3 region is CASEFGEGTQYF. The CDR3 region has the DNA TGCGCCAGCGAATTCGGGGAGGGTACGCAGTATTTT. The chain employs TRBV10-2 and TRBJ2-3, with 7 bases fitting TRBD2. Germline lookup yields CDR1 WSHSY and CDR2 SAAADI. V shed 8 bases and J 8 bases; nucleotides not matched to a gene: 7. CDR3 length: 12 residues.

This clone was found once. The chain carries TRBV4-1 and TRBJ2-7; D ambiguous. This CDR3 spans 14 amino acids. Deletions cut 0 bases from V and 5 bases from J, with 11 bases between. Germline V gene data show CDR1 as MGHRA and CDR2 as YSYEKL. In DNA, the CDR3 is TGCGCCAGCAGCCAAGACCCGAGAGCCGACGAGCAGTACTTC. The encoded protein is CASSQDPRADEQYF.

The genes are TRBV19 and TRBJ2-2; D unclear. The length of the CDR3 is 13 residues. Trimming took off 6 bases at V and 0 bases at J, with 5 bases between the two ends. CDR1 and CDR2 (germline): LNHDA, SQIVND (reference sequence). CDR3 residues: CASRRTNTGELFF. CDR3 DNA: TGTGCCAGTAGACGGACGAACACCGGGGAGCTGTTTTTT.

This rearrangement joins TRBV10-3 to TRBJ2-1, with D possibly TRBD2 on 5 matching bases. Germline-derived CDR1 and CDR2 are ENHRY and SYGVKD. CDR3 length: 18 residues. V dropped 0 bases and J dropped 1 base, with 16 bases sitting between them. For the CDR3, the DNA is TGTGCCATCAGTGAGTCGTTACAGCGGCCCACTTCCTACAATGAGCAGTTCTTC. This encodes CAISESLQRPTSYNEQFF.

The V and J genes are TRBV5-1 and TRBJ2-1; 12 bases line up with TRBD2. V shed 0 bases, J shed 7 bases, and the junction held 2 bases outside the gene matches. Germline loops: CDR1 SGHRS, CDR2 YFSETQ. The CDR3 length is 15 residues. The CDR3 region is CASSLGLAGENEQFF. The DNA for the CDR3 is TGCGCCAGCAGCTTGGGACTAGCGGGAGAAAATGAGCAGTTCTTC. Together with reference TRBV5-1 and TRBJ2-1, the CDR3 gives the full variable domain: KAGVTQTPRYLIKTRGQQVTLSCSPISGHRSVSWYQQTPGQGLQFLFEYFSETQRNKGNFPGRFSGRQFSNSRSEMNVSTLELGDSALYLCASSLGLAGENEQFFGPGTRLTVL.

This chain links TRBV6-5 with TRBJ2-1; 7 bases match TRBD1. The CDR3 is 16 amino acids. The trim removed 2 bases at V and 7 bases at J, leaving 11 bases unmatched. From germline, CDR1 is MNHEY and CDR2 SVGAGI. CDR3 nucleotides: TGTGCCAGCAGTTACGAGACAGGGAGTGTAAGAAATGAGCAGTTCTTC. It yields the protein CASSYETGSVRNEQFF.

The rearrangement uses TRBV18 and TRBJ2-1, with D unresolved. Trimming removed 3 bases at V and 7 bases at J, with 13 bases between. CDR1 and CDR2 from the germline V gene are KGHSH and LQKENI. This CDR3 has 14 residues. The CDR3 DNA sequence: TGTGCCAGCTCACCGTCGCAGGACCAAAATGAGCAGTTCTTC. The encoded protein is CASSPSQDQNEQFF.

The chain employs TRBV5-1 and TRBJ2-2; the D is unclear. V was pared by 0 bases and J by 4 bases, with 7 bases between. CDR1 and CDR2 (germline): SGHRS, YFSETQ. The CDR3 loop spans 14 amino acids. CDR3 nucleotide sequence: TGCGCCAGCAGCTTGGGGGCCCGCACCGGGGAGCTGTTTTTT. It translates to CASSLGARTGELFF.